These 13 T cell receptor beta chains originate from one sample sequenced in a study of Ad26.COV2.S vaccination and SARS-CoV-2 variants (dated by TCRdb to the early 2020s). Sample treatment or condition, as interpreted from the label and publication: some 20 received Ad26.COV2.S at low or high dose, single or two shots; 5 received placebo; per-sample allocation not given. For vaccine and placebo recipients, the sequenced repertoires came from samples collected on day 63 after the first injection. Receptors were amplified or captured by the immunoSEQ multiplex PCR assay. In its TCRdb copy, this immuneACCESS table keeps in-frame sequences only and misses some clones. Where compared with another copy, unresolved V genes explain less than half of these, and the others have no known cause. Here the sample has about half a million clones; about nine tenths occur a single time. Of the sample, about 1.7% falls within the top ten clones.

Sequenced here: peripheral blood, sampled in a trial of Ad26.COV2.S vaccine versus placebo. The receptors were sampled from a person aged 18-65 years who received the Ad26.COV2.S COVID-19 vaccine or a placebo.

The chain is built from TRBV7-3 and TRBJ2-7; no firm D call. Trimming took off 2 bases at V and 1 base at J, with 6 bases between the two ends. Germline V lookup: CDR1 SGHTA, CDR2 FQGTGA. The CDR3 is 13 residues long. The CDR3 protein is CASSLSASYEQYF. DNA of the CDR3: TGTGCCAGCAGCTTATCCGCTTCCTACGAGCAGTACTTC.

The rearrangement links TRBV9 to TRBJ1-6; no definite D call. The V gene's germline CDR1 is SGDLS and CDR2 YYNGEE. The CDR3 has 16 amino acids. Trimming stripped 4 bases from V and 0 bases from J, with 11 bases between. The CDR3: CASSPRWSSYNSPLHF. CDR3 sequence (DNA): TGTGCCAGCAGCCCCCGGTGGAGCTCCTATAATTCACCCCTCCACTTT.

The chain has TRBV19 and TRBJ1-5; TRBD1 aligns across 7 bases. The germline gives CDR1 LNHDA, CDR2 SQIVND (reference sequence). V shed 1 base, J shed 2 bases, and the junction held 14 bases outside the gene matches. The CDR3 consists of 19 residues. The CDR3 region has the DNA TGTGCCAGTAGTATAGGGCGGGGCCAGGGGGAAATCGGCAATCAGCCCCAGCATTTT. It specifies CASSIGRGQGEIGNQPQHF.

This clone was counted once. The CDR3 bases are TGTGCCAGCAGTTCGCACGGCTACAATGAGCAGTTCTTC. Its translation: CASSSHGYNEQFF. V gene TRBV12-3 or TRBV12-4 combines with J gene TRBJ2-1, with D hard to call. This CDR3 has 13 amino acids. V gave up 4 bases and J gave up 3 bases, with 7 bases separating them.

This chain connects TRBV3-1 (or the pseudogene TRBV3-2) to TRBJ2-1, with 13 positions matching TRBD2. Germline V lookup: CDR1 LGHDT, CDR2 YNNKEL (reference sequence). The length of the CDR3 is 19 residues. J was trimmed by 1 base and V by 4 bases; bases with no gene match: 10. The CDR3 DNA reads TGTGCCAGCAGCCCACACCGGACTAGCGGGAGCCGTTCCTACAATGAGCAGTTCTTC. Translating it yields CASSPHRTSGSRSYNEQFF.

J is TRBJ1-5 and V is TRBV5-6; D gene uncertain. The germline V gene has CDR1 SGHDT and CDR2 YYEEEE. The CDR3 contains 15 residues. V lost 5 bases to trimming and J lost 2 bases, with 14 bases between them. CDR3 protein: CASSAMAGGNQPQHF. CDR3 coding DNA: TGTGCCAGCAGTGCCATGGCGGGCGGCAATCAGCCCCAGCATTTT.

This rearrangement joins TRBV19 to TRBJ2-1, with 14 positions matching TRBD2. This CDR3 has 16 residues. Germline V gene data show CDR1 as LNHDA and CDR2 as SQIVND (reference sequence). With 3 bases clipped from V and 7 bases from J, the junction kept 5 bases outside the gene matches. Written as DNA, the CDR3 is TGTGCCAGTAGTATTAGGGGGACTAGCGGGAGAAATGAGCAGTTCTTC. This sequence encodes CASSIRGTSGRNEQFF.

V is TRBV28 and J is TRBJ1-5; D unresolved. Trimming removed 5 bases at V and 11 bases at J, with 16 bases between. The germline V gene has CDR1 MDHEN and CDR2 SYDVKM. This CDR3 spans 13 amino acids. In DNA form, the CDR3 reads TGTGCCAGCAGTAGGACGCCCGGCGGCACCCAGCATTTT. Its translation is CASSRTPGGTQHF.

The rearrangement joins TRBV5-1 to TRBJ2-3; D remains ambiguous. Germline CDR1 reads SGHRS; CDR2 reads YFSETQ. There are 15 residues in the CDR3. The germline V and J ends were trimmed by 4 bases and 0 bases, with 12 bases remaining between them. The CDR3 region has the DNA TGCGCCAGCAGCCGGTGGGGTCCTAGCACAGATACGCAGTATTTT. This translates into CASSRWGPSTDTQYF.

This clone was detected only once. The J gene is TRBJ1-3, the V gene TRBV19, with D perhaps TRBD1 (5 bases). Germline CDR1 is LNHDA and CDR2 is SQIVND (reference sequence). This CDR3 contains 15 residues. In DNA, the CDR3 is TGTGTCAGCCGTAGGGGAGGCGGCTCTGGAAACACCATATATTTT. Amino acids: CVSRRGGGSGNTIYF.

The rearrangement links TRBV7-2 to TRBJ2-3; TRBD2 matches at 10 bases. The ends lost 1 base at V and 0 bases at J; junction bases unmatched: 4. Germline V lookup: CDR1 SGHTA, CDR2 FQGNSA. The CDR3 loop spans 17 amino acids. The CDR3 region is CASSLVSTSGSTDTQYF. As DNA, the CDR3 is TGTGCCAGCAGCTTAGTCTCGACTAGCGGGAGCACAGATACGCAGTATTTT.

The V call is TRBV10-3, the J call TRBJ1-6; D is possibly TRBD1 (6 bases). The V end lost 6 bases, the J end lost 8 bases, and 14 bases lay between the germline ends. The CDR3 is 14 residues long. CDR1 is ENHRY and CDR2 is SYGVKD in the germline V gene. The CDR3 sequence is CAISAGTYDSPLHF. The CDR3 nucleotides are TGTGCCATCAGCGCCGGGACATATGATTCACCCCTCCACTTT.

This CDR3 reads CASSPRLAGGPQDTQYF. The CDR3 DNA reads TGCGCCAGCAGCCCTCGACTAGCGGGAGGGCCCCAAGATACGCAGTATTTT. The V and J genes are TRBV5-1 and TRBJ2-3, with TRBD2 identical over 14 bases. This CDR3 has 17 amino acids. Trimming took 4 bases from V and 5 from J; bases not matched to a gene: 9. Germline loops: CDR1 SGHRS, CDR2 YFSETQ.